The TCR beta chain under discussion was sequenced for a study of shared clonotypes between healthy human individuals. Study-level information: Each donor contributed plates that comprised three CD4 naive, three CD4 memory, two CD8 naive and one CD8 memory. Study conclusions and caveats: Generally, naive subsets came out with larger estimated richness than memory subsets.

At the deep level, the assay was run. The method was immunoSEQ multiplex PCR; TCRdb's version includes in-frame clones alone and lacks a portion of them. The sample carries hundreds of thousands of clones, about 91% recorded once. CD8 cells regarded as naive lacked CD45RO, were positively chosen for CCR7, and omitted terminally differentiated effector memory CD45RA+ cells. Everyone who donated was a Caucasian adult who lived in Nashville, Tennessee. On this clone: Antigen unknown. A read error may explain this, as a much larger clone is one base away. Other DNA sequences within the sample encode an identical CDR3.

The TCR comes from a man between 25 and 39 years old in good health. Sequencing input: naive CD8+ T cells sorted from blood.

CDR3 sequence (DNA): TGTGCCAGCAGTTTAGATCAGCCCCAGCATTTT. Translated: CASSLDQPQHF. V gene TRBV28 combines with J gene TRBJ1-5; D unresolved. This CDR3 contains 11 residues. The V end lost 2 bases, the J end lost 5 bases, and 1 base lay between the germline ends. CDR1 is MDHEN, CDR2 SYDVKM, per germline.